The present TCR beta chain was sequenced within a study of T-cell reconstitution after alpha-beta-depleted transplantation in children. Using unique molecular identifiers, the investigators prepared the TCRbeta library. TCRdb re-called the PCR reads through MiXCR, storing one row per CDR3 protein. The table lists about 580,000 distinct CDR3 sequences, 23% of them singletons. CDR3 length: 15 residues. Germline V gene data show CDR1 as MDHEN and CDR2 as SYDVKM. V was trimmed by 7 bases and J by 3 bases, leaving 18 bases between them. This clonotype was detected ten times or more. Its antigen is as yet unknown. Notes on the study in general: Alpha-beta T cells present about two months after transplant were reported to originate from several hundred expanded graft clones. Surviving recipient T cells and thymic progenitors underlay high day-60 TCRbeta diversity in some patients. Once a year had passed after transplant, T-cell counts and diversity came mostly from newly produced T cells.

The genes are TRBV28 and TRBJ1-2; D is perhaps TRBD1 (6 bases). Sample: PBMCs, mostly from graft donor cells, taken 360 days after TCRalphabeta/CD19-depleted stem cell transplant. This TCR came from a boy younger than two who had a stem cell transplant for acute myeloid leukemia, so the T cells may come from the graft donor. CDR3 protein: CASNPIPGVDYGYTF. As DNA, the CDR3 is TGTGCCAGCAATCCGATTCCAGGGGTCGACTATGGCTACACCTTC.